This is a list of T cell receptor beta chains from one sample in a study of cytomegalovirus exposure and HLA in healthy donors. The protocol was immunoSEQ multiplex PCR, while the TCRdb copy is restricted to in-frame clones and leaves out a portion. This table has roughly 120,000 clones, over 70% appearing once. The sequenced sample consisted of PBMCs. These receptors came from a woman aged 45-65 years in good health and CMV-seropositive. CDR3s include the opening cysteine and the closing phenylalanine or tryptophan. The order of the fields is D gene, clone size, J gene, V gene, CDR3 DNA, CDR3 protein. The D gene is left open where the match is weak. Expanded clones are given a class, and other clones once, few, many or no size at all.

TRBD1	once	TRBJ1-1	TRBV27	TGTGCCAGCAGTTTATCGACGGGACAGGGAAGATGGACTGAAGCTTTCTTT	CASSLSTGQGRWTEAFF
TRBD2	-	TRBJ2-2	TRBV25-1	TGTGCCAGCTCCCCTAGCGGGGGGACCGGGGAGCTGTTTTTT	CASSPSGGTGELFF
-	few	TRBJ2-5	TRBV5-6	TGTGCCAGCAGCTTGTTTTCTAGGAGTAGGCGAGAGACCCAGTACTTC	CASSLFSRSRRETQYF
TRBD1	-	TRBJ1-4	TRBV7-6	TGTGCCAGCAGCTTAGCCACAGGGGCAGGTGAAAAACTGTTTTTT	CASSLATGAGEKLFF
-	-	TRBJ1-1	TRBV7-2	TGTGCCAGCAGCTTAGTGGCCAGTGAAGCTTTCTTT	CASSLVASEAFF
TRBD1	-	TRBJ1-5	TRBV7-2	TGTGCCAGCAGCCCGGGGACAGGGCTAGGTCAGCCCCAGCATTTT	CASSPGTGLGQPQHF
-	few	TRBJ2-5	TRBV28	TGTGCCAGCAGTTCATCCTGGACAGAGGCGGAGACCCAGTACTTC	CASSSSWTEAETQYF
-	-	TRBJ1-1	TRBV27	TGTGCCAGCAGTTTATGGGCAGACGGGAACACTGAAGCTTTCTTT	CASSLWADGNTEAFF
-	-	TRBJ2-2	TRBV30	TGTGCCTGGAGTGTTTTTAGCGGAAACACCGGGGAGCTGTTTTTT	CAWSVFSGNTGELFF
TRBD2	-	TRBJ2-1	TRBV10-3	TGTGCCACCTCGACTAGCGGGGGGCCAGGGTACAATGAGCAGTTCTTC	CATSTSGGPGYNEQFF
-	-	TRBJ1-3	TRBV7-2	TGTGCCAGCAGGCCATGGAGCTCTGGAAACACCATATATTTT	CASRPWSSGNTIYF
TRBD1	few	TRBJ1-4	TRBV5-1	TGCGCCAGCAGCCCAAGGACAGGAGCTAATGAAAAACTGTTTTTT	CASSPRTGANEKLFF
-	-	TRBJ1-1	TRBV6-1	TGTGCCAGCAGTGACGGGGTCTGGGTTTCGGAAGCTTTCTTT	CASSDGVWVSEAFF
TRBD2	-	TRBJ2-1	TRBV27	TGTGCCAGCAGTTTCGGGACTAGCGGAAACAATGAGCAGTTCTTC	CASSFGTSGNNEQFF
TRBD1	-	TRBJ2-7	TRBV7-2	TGTGCCAGCAGCGCCGGACAGGGGGCGTACGAGCAGTACTTC	CASSAGQGAYEQYF
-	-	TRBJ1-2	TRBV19	TGTGCCAGTAGTATCGCGTTCTATGGCTACACCTTC	CASSIAFYGYTF
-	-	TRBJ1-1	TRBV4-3	TGCGCCAGCAGCCAAGAATGGGGAGGGAACACTGAAGCTTTCTTT	CASSQEWGGNTEAFF
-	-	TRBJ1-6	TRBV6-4	TGTGCCAGCAGCCCACAAAGCGGGGGTAATTCACCCCTCCACTTT	CASSPQSGGNSPLHF
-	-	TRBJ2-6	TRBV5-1	TGCGCCAGCAGCTCGTGGGTTGCGTCGGGGGGGGCCAACGTCCTGACTTTC	CASSSWVASGGANVLTF
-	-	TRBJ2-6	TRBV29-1	TGCAGCGTTGAAGATCGCTACAGGGCCTCTGGGGCCAACGTCCTGACTTTC	CSVEDRYRASGANVLTF
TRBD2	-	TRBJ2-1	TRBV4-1	TGCGCCAGCAGCCAAAGCGGGGGGGGTCGGGCCGTGTACAATGAGCAGTTCTTC	CASSQSGGGRAVYNEQFF
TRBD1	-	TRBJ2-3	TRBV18	TGTGCCAGCTCACCATCGACAGGGGGCACAGATACGCAGTATTTT	CASSPSTGGTDTQYF
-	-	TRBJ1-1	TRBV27	TGTGCCAGCAGTTTCCACCGAGGTGAAGCTTTCTTT	CASSFHRGEAFF
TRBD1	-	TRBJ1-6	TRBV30	TGTGCCTGGAACCCAGGCGCAGGGGGCGGTTCACCCCTCCACTTT	CAWNPGAGGGSPLHF
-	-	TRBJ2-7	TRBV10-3	TGTGCCATCAGTGAGTCGGGGCAGTACGTGCAGTACTTC	CAISESGQYVQYF
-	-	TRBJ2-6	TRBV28	TGTGCCAGCAGCCCCTCCGGGGGGCCTGGGGCCAACGTCCTGACTTTC	CASSPSGGPGANVLTF
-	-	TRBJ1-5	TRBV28	TGTGCCAGCAAAGGGGGAATTTATGATAGCAATCAGCCCCAGCATTTT	CASKGGIYDSNQPQHF
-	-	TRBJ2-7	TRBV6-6	TGTGCCAGCAGTTACTCAGCTGATGGCGAGCAGTACTTC	CASSYSADGEQYF
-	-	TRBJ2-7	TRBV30	TGTGCCTGGAGTGTATCGGGGGCCTACGAGCAGTACTTC	CAWSVSGAYEQYF
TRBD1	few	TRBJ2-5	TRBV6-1	TGTGCCAGCATGCGCGACAGGGGGCGAGAGACCCAGTACTTC	CASMRDRGRETQYF
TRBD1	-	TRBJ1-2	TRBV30	TGTGCCTGCAACAAGGGACAGGGAAAGTCCTATGGCTACACCTTC	CACNKGQGKSYGYTF
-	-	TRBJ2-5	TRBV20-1	TGCAGTGCTAGAGTCGGGGAGACCCAGTACTTC	CSARVGETQYF
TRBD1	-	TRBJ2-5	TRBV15	TGTGCCACCAGCAGAGGACAGGGAAGATTAGGAGAGACCCAGTACTTC	CATSRGQGRLGETQYF
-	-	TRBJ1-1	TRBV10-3	TGTGCCATCAGCGCTGGTTTCGGTCCTGAAGCTTTCTTT	CAISAGFGPEAFF
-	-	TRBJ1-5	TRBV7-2	TGTGCCAGCAGCTCCACAGTCAACAATCAGCCCCAGCATTTT	CASSSTVNNQPQHF
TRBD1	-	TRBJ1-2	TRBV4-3	TGCGCCAGCAGTCGGACAGGGGACGGCTACACCTTC	CASSRTGDGYTF
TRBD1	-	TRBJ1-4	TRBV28	TGTGCCACGGACACCTTCGGGACAGGTGGTGAAAAACTGTTTTTT	CATDTFGTGGEKLFF
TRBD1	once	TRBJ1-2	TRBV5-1	TGCGCCAGCAGCCCGACAGGGACCACTATGGGCTACACCTTC	CASSPTGTTMGYTF
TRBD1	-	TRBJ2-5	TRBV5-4	TGTGCCAGCAGCACCGACAGGGGGCAAGAGACCCAGTACTTC	CASSTDRGQETQYF
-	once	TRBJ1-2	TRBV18	TGTGCCAGCTCACCCCGGGGGAAGGAGGATGGCTACACCTTC	CASSPRGKEDGYTF
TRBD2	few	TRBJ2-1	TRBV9	TGTGCCAGCAGCGTAAGCGGGAAACTCGATGAGCAGTTCTTC	CASSVSGKLDEQFF
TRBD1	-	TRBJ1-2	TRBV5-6	TGTGCCAGCAGCCGGGGACAGGGGGATGGCTACACCTTC	CASSRGQGDGYTF
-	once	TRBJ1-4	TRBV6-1	TGTGCCAGCAGTGGAAATACAGGGCTTGGTGAAAAACTGTTTTTT	CASSGNTGLGEKLFF
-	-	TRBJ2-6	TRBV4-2	TGTGCCAGCAGCCAAGATGCAGGGTGGGCTGGGGCCAACGTCCTGACTTTC	CASSQDAGWAGANVLTF
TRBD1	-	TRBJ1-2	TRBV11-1	TGTGCCAGCAGCGGGACAGTTTCCTATGGCTACACCTTC	CASSGTVSYGYTF
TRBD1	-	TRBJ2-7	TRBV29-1	TGCAGCGTTGCCCCCGGACAGGGCGAGCAGTACTTC	CSVAPGQGEQYF
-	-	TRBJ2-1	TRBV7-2	TGTGCCAGCAGTCGGGACACACATGGCGATGAGCAGTTCTTC	CASSRDTHGDEQFF
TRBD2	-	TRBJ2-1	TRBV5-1	TGCGCCAGCAGCCCCGGGACTAGAATCAATGAGCAGTTCTTC	CASSPGTRINEQFF
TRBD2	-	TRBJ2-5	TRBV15	TGTGCCACCAGCAGAGGGGGCGCTAGCGGGGACGGAGATACCCAGTACTTC	CATSRGGASGDGDTQYF
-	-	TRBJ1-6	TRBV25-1	TGTGCCAGCAGTGAACTGGGGGGTTCACCCCTCCACTTT	CASSELGGSPLHF
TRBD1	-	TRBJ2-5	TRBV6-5	TGTGCCAGCAGCAGAGACAGGGGAGGTACCCAGTACTTC	CASSRDRGGTQYF
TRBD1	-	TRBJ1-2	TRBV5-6	TGTGCCAGCAGCTCTCTAAAACTGGACAGGGACGGCGGCTACACCTTC	CASSSLKLDRDGGYTF
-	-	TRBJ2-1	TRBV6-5	TGTGCCAGCGGGAGGGACAAGGGTGAGCAGTTCTTC	CASGRDKGEQFF
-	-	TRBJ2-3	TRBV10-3	TGTGCCATCAGTGACGGGATTAGCACAGATACGCAGTATTTT	CAISDGISTDTQYF
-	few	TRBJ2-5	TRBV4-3	TGCGCCAGCAGCCAAGATCTGGCCAGACAAGAGACCCAGTACTTC	CASSQDLARQETQYF
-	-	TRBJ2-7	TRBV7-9	TGTGCCAGCAGCTATCAGCGGAGCTCCTACGAGCAGTACTTC	CASSYQRSSYEQYF